Listed here are 30 T cell receptor beta chains from one sample, sequenced in a study of cytotoxic CD8 clonotypes in ibrutinib-treated CLL. The method was immunoSEQ multiplex PCR; TCRdb's version includes in-frame clones alone and lacks a portion of them. Of around 160,000 clones listed, roughly 80% were seen once; the top ten hold around 2.1%. Sequencing used PBMCs, obtained after 12 months of ibrutinib treatment. The receptors stem from a human donor with chronic lymphocytic leukemia.

There are a few counts of this clone. One end of the junction varies from germline; a read error may be responsible. This sequence joins TRBV7-7 and TRBJ2-7; no definite D call. This CDR3 has 14 residues. Germline-derived CDR1 and CDR2 are SSHAT and FNYEAQ (reference sequence). CDR3 protein: CASSFKGNRYEQYF. Written as DNA, the CDR3 is TGTGCTAGCAGCTTTAAAGGGAACCGCTACGAGCAGTACTTC.

This clone has just one count. The V gene is TRBV9, the J gene TRBJ2-2; tentatively, D is TRBD1 (5 bases). The CDR3 is 16 amino acids. V was clipped by 3 bases and J by 0 bases, with 12 bases between them. Germline-derived CDR1 and CDR2 are SGDLS and YYNGEE. CDR3 in DNA: TGTGCCAGCAGCGACAGGTTATATGCGAACACCGGGGAGCTGTTTTTT. This encodes CASSDRLYANTGELFF.

V and J are TRBV7-2 and TRBJ1-2; D call uncertain. This CDR3 region has 13 residues. Germline values: CDR1 SGHTA, CDR2 FQGNSA. Trimming removed 5 bases at V and 8 bases at J, with 15 bases between. In DNA form, the CDR3 reads TGTGCCAGCAGCGTAGACAATCGTTACGGCTACACCTTC. Protein product: CASSVDNRYGYTF.

The rearrangement uses TRBV4-2 and TRBJ1-2; D is unclear. Trimming took off 1 base at V and 5 bases at J, with 8 bases between the two ends. Germline V gene data show CDR1 as LGHNA and CDR2 as YNFKEQ. This CDR3 region has 13 residues. CDR3 amino acids: CASSQVGVYGYTF. In DNA, the CDR3 is TGTGCCAGCAGCCAAGTGGGTGTGTATGGCTACACCTTC.

The chain uses TRBV6-5 and TRBJ1-6; 7 positions agree with TRBD1. This CDR3 comprises 16 residues. Germline values: CDR1 MNHEY, CDR2 SVGAGI. V was pared by 2 bases and J by 9 bases, with 10 bases of the junction left unmatched. In nucleotides, the CDR3 is TGTGCCAGCAGTTACAAACCGACAGGGAAAGGTTCACCCCTCCACTTT. It encodes CASSYKPTGKGSPLHF.

This clone showed up just once. The rearrangement joins TRBV7-2 to TRBJ1-1; D ambiguous. Germline assignment: CDR1 SGHTA and CDR2 FQGNSA. The CDR3 is 14 residues long. V lost 5 bases and J lost 1, with 11 bases in between. The CDR3 bases are TGTGCCAGCAGCCCCCGGGTAGGGAACACTGAAGCTTTCTTT. It encodes CASSPRVGNTEAFF.

The V call is TRBV7-2, the J call TRBJ1-2, with 9 bases that match TRBD1. The germline V gene encodes CDR1 SGHTA and CDR2 FQGNSA. V shed 5 bases, J shed 5 bases, and the junction held 9 bases outside the gene matches. The CDR3 spans 15 residues. The CDR3 here is CASSPDAGQGYGYTF. As DNA, the CDR3 is TGTGCCAGCAGCCCCGACGCGGGACAGGGTTATGGCTACACCTTC.

This chain links TRBV6-1 with TRBJ2-5; maybe TRBD2 (7 bases). This CDR3 is built from 15 residues. Germline CDR1 reads MNHNS; CDR2 reads SASEGT. V dropped 0 bases and J dropped 4 bases, with 12 bases sitting between them. The CDR3 DNA follows: TGTGCCAGCAGTGAAGCGGGGGGGCCTTCAGAGACCCAGTACTTC. This sequence encodes CASSEAGGPSETQYF.

This clone turned up a few times. This chain links TRBV28 with TRBJ1-2; D is unresolved. The germline V gene has CDR1 MDHEN and CDR2 SYDVKM. The V and J ends lost 7 bases and 3 bases respectively, with 12 bases between them. The CDR3 runs 13 residues. In DNA form, the CDR3 reads TGTGCCAGCATCCCAAGTGGGGACTATGGCTACACCTTC. Residues: CASIPSGDYGYTF.

The gene calls are TRBV6-6 and TRBJ2-1; no clear D gene. V was cut by 7 bases and J by 7 bases, with 17 bases left in between. This CDR3 has 14 amino acids. Germline CDR1 reads MNHNY; CDR2 reads SVGAGI (reference sequence). The CDR3 bases are TGTGCCAGCAACCCTGACTTCGGCGTTAATGAGCAGTTCTTC. Amino acids: CASNPDFGVNEQFF.

The chain carries TRBV14 and TRBJ2-3; maybe TRBD1 (6 bases). The CDR3 consists of 16 residues. CDR1 and CDR2 from the germline V gene are SGHDN and FVKESK. The V gene lost 4 bases and the J gene lost 4 bases, with 18 bases spanning the gap. In DNA, the CDR3 is TGTGCCAGCAGCCCTCGCGCAGGGGCGGTCCCAGATACGCAGTATTTT. It is translated as CASSPRAGAVPDTQYF.

Here the CDR3 reads CASSSPSSPREQYF. The CDR3 DNA sequence: TGTGCCAGCAGCTCGCCCTCCTCCCCGCGCGAGCAGTACTTC. This chain joins TRBV5-4 and TRBJ2-7; no reliable D call. The germline V gene encodes CDR1 SGHNT and CDR2 YYREEE (reference sequence). Trimming took 3 bases from V and 6 from J, leaving 16 bases between them. The CDR3 sequence is 14 residues long.

This sequence joins TRBV15 and TRBJ2-7; D perhaps matches TRBD2 (6 bases). CDR1 and CDR2 from the germline V gene are LNHNV and YYDKDF (reference sequence). The CDR3 sequence is 17 residues long. Trimming cost V 3 bases and J 5 bases, with 23 bases left between them. The CDR3, as DNA: TGTGCCACCAGCAGTGGACGGGGGACGGTCTTTGGGAACGAGCAGTACTTC. Translated: CATSSGRGTVFGNEQYF.

V and J are TRBV5-1 and TRBJ1-1; tentative D call: TRBD1 (6 bases). Germline CDR1 is SGHRS and CDR2 is YFSETQ. V was clipped by 1 base and J by 5 bases, with 12 bases between them. CDR3 length: 14 residues. CDR3 sequence: CASSLIRQGTEAFF. Here the CDR3 DNA reads TGCGCCAGCAGCTTGATCAGGCAGGGGACTGAAGCTTTCTTT.

The V gene is TRBV25-1, the J gene TRBJ1-4; D gene uncertain. From germline, CDR1 is MGHDK and CDR2 SYGVNS. Trimming took 7 bases from V and 5 from J, leaving 8 bases between them. The CDR3 spans 12 residues. The CDR3 is CASTPGNEKLFF. CDR3 nucleotide sequence: TGTGCCAGCACCCCGGGGAATGAAAAACTGTTTTTT.

V and J are TRBV28 and TRBJ2-7; TRBD2 is a possible D gene (5 bases). CDR3 length equals 12 residues. Germline CDR1 is MDHEN and CDR2 is SYDVKM. Deletions cut 3 bases from V and 4 bases from J, with 7 bases between. Written as DNA, the CDR3 is TGTGCCAGCAGTTTGGGAGTATACGAGCAGTACTTC. Its protein is CASSLGVYEQYF.

The chain has TRBV7-8 and TRBJ2-7; D unclear. V lost 3 bases and J lost 3, with 9 bases in between. Germline CDR1 SGHVS, CDR2 FQNEAQ. The CDR3 has 13 residues. CDR3 DNA: TGTGCCAGCAGCTTTAACTACCGCTACGAGCAGTACTTC. It is translated as CASSFNYRYEQYF. The full variable domain, with the rest looked up from reference TRBV7-8 and TRBJ2-7, is GAGVSQSPRYKVAKRGQDVALRCDPISGHVSLFWYQQALGQGPEFLTYFQNEAQLDKSGLPSDRFFAERPEGSVSTLKIQRTQQEDSAVYLCASSFNYRYEQYFGPGTRLTVT.

The chain recombines TRBV18 with TRBJ1-5, with no clear D. The CDR3 is 14 residues long. Trimming removed 2 bases at V and 4 bases at J, with 9 bases between. Germline V lookup: CDR1 KGHSH, CDR2 LQKENI. The CDR3 DNA follows: TGTGCCAGCTCACCAGAAATAAGGAATCAGCCCCAGCATTTT. Amino acids: CASSPEIRNQPQHF.

The rearrangement joins TRBV7-2 to TRBJ2-2; 8 nucleotides line up with TRBD1. This CDR3 is 15 amino acids long. The junction had 6 bases not matched to a gene; V was cut back by 8 bases and J by 1 base. Germline V gene lookup returns CDR1 SGHTA and CDR2 FQGNSA. The CDR3 DNA reads as TGTGCCAGCGGCCTGGACAGGGTGAACACCGGGGAGCTGTTTTTT. It is translated as CASGLDRVNTGELFF.

The J gene is TRBJ1-4, the V gene TRBV9, with 8 bases lining up with TRBD1. Germline CDR1 is SGDLS and CDR2 is YYNGEE. After removal of 3 bases from V and 8 bases from J, the junction contained 12 bases not matched to a gene. The CDR3 covers 16 residues. CDR3 in amino acids: CASSATPDRVREKLFF. The CDR3 nucleotides are TGTGCCAGCAGCGCCACGCCGGACAGGGTACGCGAAAAACTGTTTTTT.

The CDR3 spells CASSGWTGGGYEQYF. The CDR3 DNA reads as TGTGCCAGCAGCGGGTGGACAGGGGGCGGTTACGAGCAGTACTTC. This chain uses TRBV7-8 with TRBJ2-7; TRBD1 aligns across 11 bases. The V gene end was trimmed by 5 bases and the J gene end by 4 bases; junction bases not matched to a gene: 7. Germline V gene data show CDR1 as SGHVS and CDR2 as FQNEAQ. The CDR3 is made up of 15 amino acids.

J is TRBJ2-3 and V is TRBV7-9; D not certain. Trimming took off 2 bases at V and 5 bases at J, with 11 bases between the two ends. Germline CDR1 is SEHNR and CDR2 is FQNEAQ (reference sequence). The CDR3 extends over 14 amino acids. Here the CDR3 reads CASSLPHHIDTQYF. The CDR3, as DNA: TGTGCCAGCAGCTTACCGCATCATATAGATACGCAGTATTTT.

This chain uses TRBV20-1 with TRBJ1-1, with a possible D match to TRBD1 (6 bases). The germline CDR1 and CDR2 sequences are DFQATT and SNEGSKA (reference sequence). The CDR3 runs 11 residues. The CDR3 protein is CSLTRGTEAFF. The CDR3, as DNA: TGCAGCCTCACTAGGGGGACTGAAGCTTTCTTT.

This sequence joins TRBV19 and TRBJ2-3; no clear D. The CDR3 has 15 residues. CDR1 and CDR2 (germline): LNHDA, SQIVND (reference sequence). V shed 4 bases and J shed 2 bases, with 13 bases lying between them. CDR3 loop: CASSTRRVLTDTQYF. CDR3 nucleotides: TGTGCCAGTAGTACACGCCGGGTCCTCACAGATACGCAGTATTTT.

CDR3 bases: TGTGCCAGCAGCCGACCACGGACTAGCGGGAGGGCGGCAGATACGCAGTATTTT. Translating gives CASSRPRTSGRAADTQYF. The chain employs TRBV13 and TRBJ2-3; 15 bases agree with TRBD2. The CDR3 totals 18 residues. The V and J ends lost 5 bases and 4 bases, in that order; junction bases with no gene match: 10. The germline CDR1 and CDR2 sequences are PRHDT and FYEKMQ (reference sequence).

The J gene is TRBJ2-5, the V gene TRBV27; the match to TRBD2 covers 8 bases. The CDR3 runs 14 residues. Germline V gene data show CDR1 as MNHEY and CDR2 as SMNVEV (reference sequence). V dropped 5 bases and J dropped 2; count of bases not matched to a gene: 4. The CDR3 spells CASSLTSAQETQYF. CDR3 sequence (DNA): TGTGCCAGCAGTCTGACTAGCGCACAAGAGACCCAGTACTTC.

This clone occurred a few times. The chain recombines TRBV5-1 with TRBJ1-2; D not certain. Per the germline V gene, CDR1 is SGHRS and CDR2 is YFSETQ. The V end lost 2 bases, the J end lost 2 bases, and 7 bases lay between the germline ends. The CDR3 runs 13 residues. This CDR3 is CASSFGENYGYTF. CDR3 coding DNA: TGCGCCAGCAGCTTTGGAGAGAACTATGGCTACACCTTC.

This chain links TRBV4-3 with TRBJ1-3; TRBD1 aligns across 9 bases. This CDR3 has 16 amino acids. The germline CDR1 and CDR2 sequences are LGHNA and YSLEER. V was pared by 5 bases and J by 0 bases, with 5 bases of the junction left unmatched. The CDR3 region has the DNA TGCGCCAGCAGCTTATGGACAGGGGTCTCTGGAAACACCATATATTTT. Protein: CASSLWTGVSGNTIYF.

The V call is TRBV4-1, the J call TRBJ2-3; 9 bases agree with TRBD1. In germline, CDR1 is MGHRA, CDR2 YSYEKL. This CDR3 is 15 amino acids long. Trimming removed 4 bases from V and 6 bases from J; junction bases left unmatched: 8. The CDR3, as DNA: TGCGCCAGCAGCCTCCAGGGACAGGGCCGGGATACGCAGTATTTT. Amino acid sequence: CASSLQGQGRDTQYF.

The table lists this clone with a count of one. This rearrangement joins TRBV5-6 to TRBJ2-3, with D tentatively TRBD1 (5 bases). Trimming took off 4 bases at V and 2 bases at J, with 20 bases between the two ends. The CDR3 length is 17 residues. Germline V gene sequence: CDR1 SGHDT, CDR2 YYEEEE. DNA of the CDR3: TGTGCCAGCAGCCAGAGCTGGGGCCGCCTCCTCACAGATACGCAGTATTTT. The encoded protein is CASSQSWGRLLTDTQYF. Combining the CDR3 with reference TRBV5-6 and TRBJ2-3 gives the whole variable domain DAGVTQSPTHLIKTRGQQVTLRCSPKSGHDTVSWYQQALGQGPQFIFQYYEEEERQRGNFPDRFSGHQFPNYSSELNVNALLLGDSALYLCASSQSWGRLLTDTQYFGPGTRLTVL.